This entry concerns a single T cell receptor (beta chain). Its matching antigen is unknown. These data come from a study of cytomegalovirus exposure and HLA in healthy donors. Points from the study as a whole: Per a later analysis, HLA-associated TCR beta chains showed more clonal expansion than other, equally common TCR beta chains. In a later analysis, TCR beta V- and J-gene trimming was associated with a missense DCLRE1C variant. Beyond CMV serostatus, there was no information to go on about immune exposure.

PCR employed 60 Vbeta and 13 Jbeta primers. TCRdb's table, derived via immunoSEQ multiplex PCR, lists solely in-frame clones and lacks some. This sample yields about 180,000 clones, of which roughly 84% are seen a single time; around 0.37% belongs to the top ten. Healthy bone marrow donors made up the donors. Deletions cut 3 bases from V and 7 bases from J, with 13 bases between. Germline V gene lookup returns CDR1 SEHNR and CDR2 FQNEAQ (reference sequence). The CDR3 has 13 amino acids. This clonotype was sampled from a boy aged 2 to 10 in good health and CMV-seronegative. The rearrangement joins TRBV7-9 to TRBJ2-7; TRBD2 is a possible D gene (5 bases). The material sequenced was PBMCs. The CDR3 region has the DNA TGTGCCAGCAGCTTCGCGGGCGGATGGGAGCAGTACTTC. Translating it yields CASSFAGGWEQYF.